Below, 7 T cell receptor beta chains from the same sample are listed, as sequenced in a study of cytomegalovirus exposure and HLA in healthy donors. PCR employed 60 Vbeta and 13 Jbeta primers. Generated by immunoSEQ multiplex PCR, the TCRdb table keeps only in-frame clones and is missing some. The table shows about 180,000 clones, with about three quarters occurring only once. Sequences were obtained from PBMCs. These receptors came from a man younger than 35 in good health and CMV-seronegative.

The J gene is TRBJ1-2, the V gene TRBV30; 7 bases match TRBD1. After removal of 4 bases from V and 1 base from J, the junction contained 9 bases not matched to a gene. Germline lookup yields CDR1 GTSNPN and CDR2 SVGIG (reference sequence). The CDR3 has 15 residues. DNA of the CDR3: TGTGCCTGGACCGCCCAGACAGGGATTAACTATGGCTACACCTTC. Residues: CAWTAQTGINYGYTF.

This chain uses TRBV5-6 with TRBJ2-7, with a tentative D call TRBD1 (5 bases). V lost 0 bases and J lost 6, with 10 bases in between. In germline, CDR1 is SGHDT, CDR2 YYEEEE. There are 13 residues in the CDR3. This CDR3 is CASSLGVGREQYF. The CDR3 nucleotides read TGTGCCAGCAGCTTGGGGGTGGGGCGCGAGCAGTACTTC.

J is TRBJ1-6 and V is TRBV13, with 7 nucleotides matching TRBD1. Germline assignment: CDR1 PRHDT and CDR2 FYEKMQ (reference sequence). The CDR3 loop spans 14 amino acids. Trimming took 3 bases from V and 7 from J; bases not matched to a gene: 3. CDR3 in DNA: TGTGCCAGCAGCTTGCGACAGGGAAATTCACCCCTCCACTTT. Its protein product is CASSLRQGNSPLHF.

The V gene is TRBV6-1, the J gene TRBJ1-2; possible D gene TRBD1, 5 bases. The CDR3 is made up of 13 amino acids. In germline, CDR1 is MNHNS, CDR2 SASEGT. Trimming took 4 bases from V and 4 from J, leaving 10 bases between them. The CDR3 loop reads CASSGGLVYGYTF. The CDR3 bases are TGTGCCAGCAGTGGGGGACTGGTCTATGGCTACACCTTC.

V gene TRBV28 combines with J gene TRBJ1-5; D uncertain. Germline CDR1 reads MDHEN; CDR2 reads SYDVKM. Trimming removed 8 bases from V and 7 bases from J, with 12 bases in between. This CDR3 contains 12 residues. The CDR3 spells CASRVGGQPQHF. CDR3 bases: TGTGCCAGCCGAGTAGGAGGGCAGCCCCAGCATTTT.

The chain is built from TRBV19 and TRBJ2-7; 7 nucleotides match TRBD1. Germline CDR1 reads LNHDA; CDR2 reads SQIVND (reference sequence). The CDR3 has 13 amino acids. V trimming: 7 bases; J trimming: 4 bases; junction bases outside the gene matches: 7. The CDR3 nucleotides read TGTGCCAGTAATATGCGACAGGGTTACGAGCAGTACTTC. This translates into CASNMRQGYEQYF.

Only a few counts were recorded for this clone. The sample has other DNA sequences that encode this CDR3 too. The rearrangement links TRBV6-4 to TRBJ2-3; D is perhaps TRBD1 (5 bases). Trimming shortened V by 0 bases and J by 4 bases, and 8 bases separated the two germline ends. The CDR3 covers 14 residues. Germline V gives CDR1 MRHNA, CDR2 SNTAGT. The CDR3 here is CASSDSQGADTQYF. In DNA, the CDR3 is TGTGCCAGCAGTGACTCGCAAGGGGCAGATACGCAGTATTTT.